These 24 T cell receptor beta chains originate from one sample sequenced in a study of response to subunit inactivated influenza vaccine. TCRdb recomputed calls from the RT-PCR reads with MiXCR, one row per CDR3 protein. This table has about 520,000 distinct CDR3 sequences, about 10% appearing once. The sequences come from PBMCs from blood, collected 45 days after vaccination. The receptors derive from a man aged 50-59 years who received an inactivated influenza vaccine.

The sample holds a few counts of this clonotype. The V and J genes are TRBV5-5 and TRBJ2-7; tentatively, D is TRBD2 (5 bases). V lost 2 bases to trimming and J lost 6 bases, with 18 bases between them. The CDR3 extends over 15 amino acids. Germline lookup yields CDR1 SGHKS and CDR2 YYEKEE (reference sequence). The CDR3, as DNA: TGTGCCAGCAGCTTAATCCTAAGGAGCGAGGGCGAGCAGTACTTC. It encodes CASSLILRSEGEQYF.

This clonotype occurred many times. The CDR3 here is CASSLEQNNSPLHF. CDR3 DNA: TGTGCCAGCAGCTTGGAGCAGAATAATTCACCCCTCCACTTT. The chain links TRBV5-6 to TRBJ1-6; D is unclear. The germline V gene encodes CDR1 SGHDT and CDR2 YYEEEE. CDR3 length equals 14 residues. Trimming removed 0 bases at V and 5 bases at J, with 6 bases between.

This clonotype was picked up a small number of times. Here the CDR3 reads CASSPNRKGGETQYF. The CDR3 region has the DNA TGTGCCAGCAGCCCGAACCGGAAGGGCGGGGAGACCCAGTACTTC. The chain has TRBV11-2 and TRBJ2-5, with D possibly TRBD2 on 5 matching bases. CDR3 length equals 15 residues. Germline V CDR1 and CDR2: SGHAT, FQNNGV. The germline V and J ends were trimmed by 5 bases and 5 bases, with 18 bases remaining between them.

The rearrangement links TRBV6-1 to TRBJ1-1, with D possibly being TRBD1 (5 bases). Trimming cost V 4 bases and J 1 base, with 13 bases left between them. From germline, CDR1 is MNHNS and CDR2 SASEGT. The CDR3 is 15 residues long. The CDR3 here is CASSARRAGNTEAFF. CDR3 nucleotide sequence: TGTGCCAGCAGTGCACGCAGGGCCGGGAACACTGAAGCTTTCTTT.

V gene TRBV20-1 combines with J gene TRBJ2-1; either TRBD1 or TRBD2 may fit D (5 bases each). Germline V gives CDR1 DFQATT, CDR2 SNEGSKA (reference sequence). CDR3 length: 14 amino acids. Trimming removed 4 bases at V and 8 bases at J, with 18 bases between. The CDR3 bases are TGCAGTGCTAAGGGTTATTCGGGGCGTGATGAGCAGTTCTTC. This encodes CSAKGYSGRDEQFF.

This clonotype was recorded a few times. CDR3 region: CSARGGEQSTDTQYF. The CDR3 DNA reads as TGCAGCGCGCGAGGCGGGGAGCAGAGCACAGATACGCAGTATTTT. J is TRBJ2-3 and V is TRBV29-1; maybe TRBD2 (6 bases). Trimming stripped 7 bases from V and 0 bases from J, with 17 bases between. This CDR3 contains 15 residues. Germline CDR1 is SQVTM and CDR2 is ANQGSEA.

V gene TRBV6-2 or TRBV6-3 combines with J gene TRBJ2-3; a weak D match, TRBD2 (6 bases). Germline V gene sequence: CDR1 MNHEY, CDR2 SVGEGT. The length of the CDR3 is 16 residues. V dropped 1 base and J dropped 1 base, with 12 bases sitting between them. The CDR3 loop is CASSYYGGVGTDTQYF. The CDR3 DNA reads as TGTGCCAGCAGTTACTACGGGGGAGTGGGCACAGATACGCAGTATTTT.

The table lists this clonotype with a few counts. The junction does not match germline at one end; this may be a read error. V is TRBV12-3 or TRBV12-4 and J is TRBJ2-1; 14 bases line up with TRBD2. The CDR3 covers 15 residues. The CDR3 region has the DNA TGTGCCAACAGTCCAGGACTAGCGGGGGGCAATGAGCAGTTCTTC. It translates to CANSPGLAGGNEQFF.

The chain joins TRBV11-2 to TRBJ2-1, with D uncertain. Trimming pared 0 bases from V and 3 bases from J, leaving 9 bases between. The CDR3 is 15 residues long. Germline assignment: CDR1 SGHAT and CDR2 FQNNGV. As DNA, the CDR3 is TGTGCCAGCAGCTTAGATTATGGATTCTACAATGAGCAGTTCTTC. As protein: CASSLDYGFYNEQFF.

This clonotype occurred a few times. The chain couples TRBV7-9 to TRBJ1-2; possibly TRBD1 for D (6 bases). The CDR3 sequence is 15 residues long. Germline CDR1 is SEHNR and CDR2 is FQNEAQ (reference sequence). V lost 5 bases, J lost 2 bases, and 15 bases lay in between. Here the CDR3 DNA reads TGTGCCAGCAGCGCCCCTAACAGGGCGAACTATGGCTACACCTTC. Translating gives CASSAPNRANYGYTF.

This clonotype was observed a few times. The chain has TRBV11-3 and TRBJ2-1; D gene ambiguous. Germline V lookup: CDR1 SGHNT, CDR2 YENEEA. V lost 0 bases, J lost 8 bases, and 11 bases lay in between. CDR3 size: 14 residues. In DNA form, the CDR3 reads TGTGCCAGCAGCTTAGACTCAGTATTCGATGAGCAGTTCTTC. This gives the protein CASSLDSVFDEQFF.

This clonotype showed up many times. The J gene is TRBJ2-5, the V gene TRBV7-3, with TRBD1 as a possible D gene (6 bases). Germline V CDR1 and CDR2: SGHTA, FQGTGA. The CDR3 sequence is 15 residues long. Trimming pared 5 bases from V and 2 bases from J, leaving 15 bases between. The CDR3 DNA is TGTGCCAGCAGCATAGTCGGGACACCACAAGAGACCCAGTACTTC. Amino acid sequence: CASSIVGTPQETQYF.

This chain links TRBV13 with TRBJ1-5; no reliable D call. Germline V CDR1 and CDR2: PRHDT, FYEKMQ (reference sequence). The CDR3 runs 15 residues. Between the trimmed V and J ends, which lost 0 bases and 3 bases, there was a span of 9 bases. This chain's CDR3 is CASSLGRRNNQPQHF. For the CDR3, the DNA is TGTGCCAGCAGCTTAGGCCGTCGGAACAATCAGCCCCAGCATTTT.

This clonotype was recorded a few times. The CDR3 sequence: CSARDQGRGKAEQYF. Here the CDR3 DNA reads TGCAGTGCTAGAGATCAGGGGCGCGGAAAAGCCGAGCAGTACTTC. V usage is TRBV20-1 and J usage is TRBJ2-7; the D gene is possibly TRBD1 (6 bases). Trimming shortened V by 0 bases and J by 6 bases, and 18 bases separated the two germline ends. Germline CDR1 and CDR2: DFQATT and SNEGSKA (reference sequence). The CDR3 totals 15 residues.

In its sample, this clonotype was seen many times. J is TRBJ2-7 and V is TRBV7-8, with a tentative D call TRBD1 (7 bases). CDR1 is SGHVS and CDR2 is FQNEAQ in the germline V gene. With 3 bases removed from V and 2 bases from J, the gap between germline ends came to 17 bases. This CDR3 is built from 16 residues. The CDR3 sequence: CASSLLARGVAYEQYF. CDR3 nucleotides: TGTGCCAGCAGCTTGTTGGCCAGGGGGGTCGCCTACGAGCAGTACTTC.

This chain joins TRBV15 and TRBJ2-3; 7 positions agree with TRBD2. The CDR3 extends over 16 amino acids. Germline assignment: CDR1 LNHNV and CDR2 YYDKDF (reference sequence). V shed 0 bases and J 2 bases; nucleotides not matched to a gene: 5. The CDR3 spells CATSRDLGGTTDTQYF. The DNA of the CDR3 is TGTGCCACCAGCAGAGATCTGGGGGGGACCACAGATACGCAGTATTTT.

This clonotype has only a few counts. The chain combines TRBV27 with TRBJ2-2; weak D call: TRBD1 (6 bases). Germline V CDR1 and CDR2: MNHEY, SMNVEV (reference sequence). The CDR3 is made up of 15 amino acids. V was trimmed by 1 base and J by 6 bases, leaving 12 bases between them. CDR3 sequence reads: CASSLLDSRPGELFF. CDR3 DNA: TGTGCCAGCAGTTTATTGGACAGCAGACCCGGGGAGCTGTTTTTT.

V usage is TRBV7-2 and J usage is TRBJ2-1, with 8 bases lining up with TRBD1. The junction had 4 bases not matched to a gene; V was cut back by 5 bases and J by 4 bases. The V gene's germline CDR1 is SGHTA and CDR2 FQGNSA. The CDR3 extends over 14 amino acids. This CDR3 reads CASSLYRGYNEQFF. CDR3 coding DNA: TGTGCCAGCAGCCTCTACAGGGGGTACAATGAGCAGTTCTTC.

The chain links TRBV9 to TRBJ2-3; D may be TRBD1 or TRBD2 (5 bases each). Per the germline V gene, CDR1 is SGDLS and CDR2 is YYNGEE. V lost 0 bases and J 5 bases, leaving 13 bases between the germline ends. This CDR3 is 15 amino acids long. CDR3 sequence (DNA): TGTGCCAGCAGCGTAGGAGGGGTGGTCGGAGATACGCAGTATTTT. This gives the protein CASSVGGVVGDTQYF.

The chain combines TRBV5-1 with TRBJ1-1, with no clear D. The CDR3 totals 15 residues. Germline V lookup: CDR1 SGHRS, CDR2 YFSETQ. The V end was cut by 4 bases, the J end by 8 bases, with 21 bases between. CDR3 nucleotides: TGCGCCAGCAGCCCCGGGAGGAGTCTGGGAGGGGAAGCTTTCTTT. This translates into CASSPGRSLGGEAFF.

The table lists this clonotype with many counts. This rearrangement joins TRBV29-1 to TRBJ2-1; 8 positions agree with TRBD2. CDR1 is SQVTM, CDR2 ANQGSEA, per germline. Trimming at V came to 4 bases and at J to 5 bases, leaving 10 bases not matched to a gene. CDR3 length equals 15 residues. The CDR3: CSVVTDGRGDNEQFF. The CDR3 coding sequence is TGCAGCGTTGTAACGGACGGGCGGGGGGACAATGAGCAGTTCTTC.

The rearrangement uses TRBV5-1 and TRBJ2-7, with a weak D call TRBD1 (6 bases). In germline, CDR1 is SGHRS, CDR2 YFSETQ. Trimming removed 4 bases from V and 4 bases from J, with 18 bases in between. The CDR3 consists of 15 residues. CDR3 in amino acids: CASSQTGTLPYEQYF. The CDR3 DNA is TGCGCCAGCAGCCAAACCGGGACATTGCCTTACGAGCAGTACTTC.

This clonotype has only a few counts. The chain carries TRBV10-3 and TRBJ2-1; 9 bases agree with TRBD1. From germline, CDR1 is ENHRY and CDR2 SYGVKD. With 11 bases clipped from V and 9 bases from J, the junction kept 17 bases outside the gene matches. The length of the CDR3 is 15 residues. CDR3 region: CAAGQGRVMPAEQFF. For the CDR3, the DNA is TGTGCCGCGGGACAGGGACGAGTCATGCCTGCTGAGCAGTTCTTC.

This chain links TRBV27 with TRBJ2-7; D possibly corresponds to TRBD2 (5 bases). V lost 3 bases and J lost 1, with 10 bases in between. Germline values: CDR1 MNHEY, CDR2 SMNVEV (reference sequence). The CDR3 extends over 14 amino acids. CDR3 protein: CASSFSRVSYEQYF. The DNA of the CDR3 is TGTGCCAGCAGTTTTTCGAGGGTGTCCTACGAGCAGTACTTC.